The 23 T cell receptor beta chains below were found in one sample sequenced in a study of breast tumors, draining lymph nodes, adjacent tissues. TCRdb re-called the multiplex PCR reads with MiXCR, one entry per CDR3 protein. Altogether around 7,600 distinct CDR3 sequences are present, 65% to 75% being singletons, with the ten largest covering 35% to 50%. The specimen sequenced was tumor-adjacent breast tissue. These receptor sequences come from a female donor with breast cancer. Some clones in this sample may be carry-over from other donors' samples.

Sample share makes this clonotype medium-sized. The chain uses TRBV14 and TRBJ1-2; D is undetermined. In germline, CDR1 is SGHDN, CDR2 FVKESK. V was pared by 1 base and J by 8 bases, with 8 bases between. There are 12 residues in the CDR3. The CDR3 DNA is TGTGCCAGCAGCCAAGGAGTCAGGGGCTACACCTTC. This sequence encodes CASSQGVRGYTF.

This clonotype was seen a handful of times. The gene calls are TRBV7-9 and TRBJ2-5; a weak D match, TRBD1 (6 bases). CDR3 length: 14 amino acids. V was trimmed by 5 bases and J by 7 bases, leaving 17 bases between them. Germline V gene sequence: CDR1 SEHNR, CDR2 FQNEAQ (reference sequence). In nucleotides, the CDR3 is TGTGCCAGCAGCCACACCAGGGGCGTGGGGACCCAGTACTTC. This sequence encodes CASSHTRGVGTQYF. Based on the CDR3 plus reference TRBV7-9 and TRBJ2-5, the full variable domain is DTGVSQNPRHKITKRGQNVTFRCDPISEHNRLYWYRQTLGQGPEFLTYFQNEAQLEKSRLLSDRFSAERPKGSFSTLEIQRTEQGDSAMYLCASSHTRGVGTQYFGPGTRLLVL.

This clonotype was picked up one time. The J gene is TRBJ2-7, the V gene TRBV20-1; maybe TRBD2 (6 bases). Trimming removed 2 bases at V and 4 bases at J, with 15 bases between. The CDR3 loop spans 14 amino acids. Looked up from germline, CDR1 is DFQATT and CDR2 is SNEGSKA (reference sequence). CDR3 sequence reads: CSARPGRGGYEQYF. The CDR3 bases are TGCAGTGCTAGACCCGGGAGAGGTGGGTACGAGCAGTACTTC.

This sequence joins TRBV5-5 and TRBJ2-2; D uncertain. Germline CDR1 reads SGHKS; CDR2 reads YYEKEE (reference sequence). The V gene lost 4 bases and the J gene lost 2 bases, with 12 bases spanning the gap. This CDR3 contains 15 residues. CDR3 residues: CASSLGRVNTGELFF. CDR3 DNA: TGTGCCAGCAGCCTTGGACGGGTTAACACCGGGGAGCTGTTTTTT.

The chain couples TRBV5-1 to TRBJ2-1; 12 nucleotides align to TRBD2. Germline CDR1 reads SGHRS; CDR2 reads YFSETQ. The CDR3 loop spans 13 amino acids. V lost 9 bases to trimming and J lost 6 bases; unmatched junction nucleotides: 4. The CDR3 region has the DNA TGCGCCACTTCACTAGCGGGAGGCAATGAGCAGTTCTTC. It codes for CATSLAGGNEQFF.

In regard to this clonotype: Germline and junction disagree at one end, which may indicate a read error. This chain uses TRBV19 with TRBJ2-7, with no clear D. This CDR3 is built from 13 residues. In germline, CDR1 is LNHDA, CDR2 SQIVND (reference sequence). This CDR3 reads CASRIRSAYEQYF. The CDR3 DNA reads as TGTGCTAGTAGAATCCGGAGTGCCTACGAGCAGTACTTC.

This clonotype is labeled medium-sized (0.01 to 0.1%). The J gene is TRBJ2-3, the V gene TRBV25-1; D unresolved. From germline, CDR1 is MGHDK and CDR2 SYGVNS. The CDR3 length is 15 residues. Trimming cost V 1 base and J 0 bases, with 8 bases left between them. In DNA, the CDR3 is TGTGCCAGCAGTGAATCGGCGGCTAGCACAGATACGCAGTATTTT. Translated, it gives CASSESAASTDTQYF.

This clonotype is labeled as medium-sized (0.01 to 0.1%). The V and J genes are TRBV20-1 and TRBJ2-5; no reliable D call. This CDR3 comprises 15 residues. Germline V CDR1 and CDR2: DFQATT, SNEGSKA (reference sequence). Trimming pared 2 bases from V and 1 base from J, leaving 14 bases between. The CDR3: CSARYGLRTQETQYF. The CDR3 bases are TGCAGTGCTAGATATGGGCTTCGAACCCAAGAGACCCAGTACTTC.

The CDR3: CAILGQGQETQYF. In DNA form, the CDR3 reads TGTGCCATCCTTGGGCAGGGTCAAGAGACCCAGTACTTC. The chain joins TRBV28 to TRBJ2-5; TRBD1 is a possible D gene (5 bases). V dropped 10 bases and J dropped 2 bases, with 14 bases sitting between them. Germline CDR1 reads MDHEN; CDR2 reads SYDVKM. The CDR3 loop spans 13 amino acids. Full variable domain (outside the CDR3, taken from reference TRBV28 and TRBJ2-5): DVKVTQSSRYLVKRTGEKVFLECVQDMDHENMFWYRQDPGLGLRLIYFSYDVKMKEKGDIPEGYSVSREKKERFSLILESASTNQTSMYLCAILGQGQETQYFGPGTRLLVL.

The chain links TRBV7-9 to TRBJ2-7; possibly TRBD2 for D (5 bases). The CDR3 has 11 residues. V was trimmed by 7 bases and J by 4 bases, leaving 8 bases between them. Per the germline V gene, CDR1 is SEHNR and CDR2 is FQNEAQ (reference sequence). The CDR3 here is CASTRGYEQYF. Here the CDR3 DNA reads TGTGCCAGCACCCGAGGGTACGAGCAGTACTTC.

The V gene is TRBV20-1, the J gene TRBJ1-6; 11 nucleotides line up with TRBD1. CDR3 length: 17 residues. The junction had 6 bases not matched to a gene; V was cut back by 0 bases and J by 5 bases. CDR1 and CDR2 from the germline V gene are DFQATT and SNEGSKA (reference sequence). This chain's CDR3 is CSARDQDRGPNNSPLHF. CDR3 bases: TGCAGTGCTAGAGACCAGGACAGGGGGCCGAATAATTCACCCCTCCACTTT.

V is TRBV6-5 and J is TRBJ2-7, with D perhaps TRBD2 (5 bases). Germline values: CDR1 MNHEY, CDR2 SVGAGI. The CDR3 loop spans 15 amino acids. Trimming stripped 2 bases from V and 2 bases from J, with 13 bases between. CDR3 coding DNA: TGTGCCAGCAGTTACAAACTAGTGCCAACCTACGAGCAGTACTTC. Amino acids: CASSYKLVPTYEQYF.

The V and J genes are TRBV7-3 and TRBJ2-3; D possibly matches TRBD1 or TRBD2 (6 bases each). The CDR3 spans 15 residues. Between the trimmed V and J ends, which lost 2 bases and 4 bases, there was a span of 13 bases. CDR1 is SGHTA and CDR2 is FQGTGA in the germline V gene. Here the CDR3 DNA reads TGTGCCAGCAGCTTACGGGGGCAGGGCGCAGATACGCAGTATTTT. This sequence encodes CASSLRGQGADTQYF.

The CDR3 DNA reads as TGTGCCAGCAGCCACCCCAGGGCCGACACCGGGGAGCTGTTTTTT. Translating gives CASSHPRADTGELFF. This rearrangement joins TRBV7-9 to TRBJ2-2; the D gene is possibly TRBD1 (5 bases). Germline loops: CDR1 SEHNR, CDR2 FQNEAQ (reference sequence). Trimming removed 5 bases from V and 3 bases from J, with 13 bases in between. This CDR3 has 15 amino acids.

By frequency in the sample, this clonotype is medium-sized. V usage is TRBV7-8 and J usage is TRBJ1-4, with a possible D match to TRBD1 (6 bases). CDR3 length: 14 residues. Deletions cut 5 bases from V and 7 bases from J, with 14 bases between. Germline V gene lookup returns CDR1 SGHVS and CDR2 FQNEAQ. CDR3 in DNA: TGTGCCAGCAGCCCCACAGGGTTGGGTGAAAAACTGTTTTTT. Its protein is CASSPTGLGEKLFF. Using reference TRBV7-8 and TRBJ1-4 for the parts outside the CDR3, the full variable domain is GAGVSQSPRYKVAKRGQDVALRCDPISGHVSLFWYQQALGQGPEFLTYFQNEAQLDKSGLPSDRFFAERPEGSVSTLKIQRTQQEDSAVYLCASSPTGLGEKLFFGSGTQLSVL.

The chain has TRBV4-2 and TRBJ2-7; D call uncertain. Germline V gives CDR1 LGHNA, CDR2 YNFKEQ. The CDR3 spans 14 residues. V lost 5 bases and J 2 bases, leaving 13 bases between the germline ends. This CDR3 is CASSFGVDAYEQYF. For the CDR3, the DNA is TGTGCCAGCAGCTTCGGAGTAGATGCCTACGAGCAGTACTTC.

The chain joins TRBV6-5 to TRBJ2-7, with a weak D call TRBD1 (5 bases). CDR3 length: 13 residues. The ends were cut back, 5 bases at V and 3 bases at J, with 11 bases in the middle. The germline CDR1 and CDR2 sequences are MNHEY and SVGAGI. The CDR3 nucleotides read TGTGCCAGCAGTGCCAGACAGCTCTACGAGCAGTACTTC. This encodes CASSARQLYEQYF.

The rearrangement links TRBV5-1 to TRBJ2-7; 7 bases match TRBD2. V shed 2 bases, J shed 0 bases, and the junction held 2 bases outside the gene matches. Germline V lookup: CDR1 SGHRS, CDR2 YFSETQ. This CDR3 has 14 residues. The CDR3 DNA is TGCGCCAGCAGCTTAGGCGGGAGCTCCTACGAGCAGTACTTC. It translates to CASSLGGSSYEQYF.

This clonotype was seen once. One end of the junction does not line up with germline, which may come from a read error. The V call is TRBV19, the J call TRBJ2-5; D is undetermined. The CDR3 loop spans 11 amino acids. Germline values: CDR1 LNHDA, CDR2 SQIVND (reference sequence). The CDR3 region is CACRRGETQYF. The CDR3 DNA is TGTGCCTGTAGGCGTGGGGAGACCCAGTACTTC.

The J gene is TRBJ1-5, the V gene TRBV7-8, with 7 bases aligning to TRBD1. Germline CDR1 reads SGHVS; CDR2 reads FQNEAQ. The ends lost 8 bases at V and 7 bases at J; junction bases unmatched: 14. The CDR3 spans 15 residues. CDR3 loop: CASAGTVQPRQPQHF. In DNA, the CDR3 is TGTGCCAGCGCCGGGACAGTGCAACCTCGCCAGCCCCAGCATTTT.

This rearrangement joins TRBV20-1 to TRBJ1-2; TRBD1 aligns across 7 bases. The CDR3 is 12 amino acids. Germline V gene data show CDR1 as DFQATT and CDR2 as SNEGSKA (reference sequence). CDR3 nucleotide sequence: TGCGGTACCGGGACAGCTAACTATGGCTACACCTTC. Its protein is CGTGTANYGYTF.

This clonotype was counted only a few times. The chain recombines TRBV20-1 with TRBJ2-7; 10 bases align to TRBD1. Trimming took 1 base from V and 6 from J; bases not matched to a gene: 6. This CDR3 spans 14 amino acids. The V gene's germline CDR1 is DFQATT and CDR2 SNEGSKA (reference sequence). The DNA for the CDR3 is TGCAGTGCTAGAGTGGGGACAGGGGTAAGCGAGCAGTACTTC. It translates to CSARVGTGVSEQYF.

This clonotype was recorded at least ten times. As DNA, the CDR3 is TGTGCCAGCAGCCAAGATCGGCGGGACTACTACAATGAGCAGTTCTTC. Translated, it gives CASSQDRRDYYNEQFF. The chain joins TRBV3-1 to TRBJ2-1, with 7 nucleotides matching TRBD2. This CDR3 region has 16 residues. With 0 bases clipped from V and 3 bases from J, the junction kept 5 bases outside the gene matches. Germline CDR1 is LGHDT and CDR2 is YNNKEL (reference sequence).